The TCR beta chain under discussion was sequenced for a study of CD8 T cells in Susac syndrome. General study findings and limits: That the number of individuals in its TCR sequencing and HLA analysis was relatively small was acknowledged by the study.

TCR beta sequencing covered blood CD8+ and CD4+ T cells. While CD8+ and CD4+ T cells were isolated negatively, TEMRA cells were enriched by FACS. Random-hexamer reverse transcription was applied to roughly 0.5 to 1 ug RNA. The TCR beta CDR3 was amplified by immunoSEQ multiplex PCR across 54 Vbeta, 13 Jbeta. Each CDR3 protein gets one entry after TCRdb re-called the immunoSEQ multiplex PCR reads with MiXCR. Among approximately 110,000 distinct CDR3 sequences listed, approximately 96% were seen once. Remarks on this clonotype: No antigen is known for it.

The clonotype originates from a human donor in good health. Input material: CD4+ T cells from PBMCs.

CDR3: CASSWRTGNYGYTF. As DNA, the CDR3 is TGTGCCAGCAGCTGGCGGACTGGAAACTATGGCTACACCTTC. The chain recombines TRBV5-4 with TRBJ1-2; D not resolved. CDR1 is SGHNT, CDR2 YYREEE, per germline (reference sequence). Between the trimmed V and J ends, which lost 3 bases and 2 bases, there was a span of 11 bases. The CDR3 totals 14 residues.